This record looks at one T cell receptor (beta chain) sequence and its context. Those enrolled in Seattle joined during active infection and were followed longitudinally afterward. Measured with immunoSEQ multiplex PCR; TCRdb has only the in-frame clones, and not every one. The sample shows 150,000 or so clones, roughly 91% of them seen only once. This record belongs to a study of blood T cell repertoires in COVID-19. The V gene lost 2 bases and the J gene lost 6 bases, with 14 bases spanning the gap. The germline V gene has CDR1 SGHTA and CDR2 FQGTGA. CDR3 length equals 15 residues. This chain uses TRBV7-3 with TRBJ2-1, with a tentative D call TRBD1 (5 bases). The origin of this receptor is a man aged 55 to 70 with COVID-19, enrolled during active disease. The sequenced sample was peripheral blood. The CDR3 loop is CASSLLPGKGNEQFF. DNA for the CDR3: TGTGCCAGCAGCTTACTTCCAGGGAAGGGCAATGAGCAGTTCTTC.